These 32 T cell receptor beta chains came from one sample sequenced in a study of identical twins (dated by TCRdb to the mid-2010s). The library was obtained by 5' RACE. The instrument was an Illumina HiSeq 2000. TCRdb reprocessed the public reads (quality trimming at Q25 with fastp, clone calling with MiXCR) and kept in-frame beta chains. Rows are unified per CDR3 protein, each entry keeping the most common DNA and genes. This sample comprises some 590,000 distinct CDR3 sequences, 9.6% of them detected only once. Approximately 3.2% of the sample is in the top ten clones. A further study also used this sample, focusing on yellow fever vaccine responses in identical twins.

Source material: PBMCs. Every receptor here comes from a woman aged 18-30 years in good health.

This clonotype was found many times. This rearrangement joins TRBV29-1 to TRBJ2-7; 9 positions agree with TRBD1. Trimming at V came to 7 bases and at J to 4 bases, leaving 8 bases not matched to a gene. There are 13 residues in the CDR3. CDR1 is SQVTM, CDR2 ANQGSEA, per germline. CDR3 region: CSGGTGSPYEQYF. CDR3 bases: TGCAGCGGCGGGACAGGGTCTCCGTACGAGCAGTACTTC.

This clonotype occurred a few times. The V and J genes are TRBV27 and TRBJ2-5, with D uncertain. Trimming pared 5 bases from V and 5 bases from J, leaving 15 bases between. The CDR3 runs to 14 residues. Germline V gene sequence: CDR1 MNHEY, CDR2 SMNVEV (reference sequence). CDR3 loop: CASSVNGRAETQYF. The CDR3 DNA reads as TGTGCCAGCAGTGTAAACGGCCGGGCGGAGACCCAGTACTTC.

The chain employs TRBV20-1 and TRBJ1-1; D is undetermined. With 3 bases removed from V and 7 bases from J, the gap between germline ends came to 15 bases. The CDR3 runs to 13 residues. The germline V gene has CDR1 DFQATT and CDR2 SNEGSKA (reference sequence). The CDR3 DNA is TGCAGTGCTAGTACCAACCCTGATCTTGAAGCTTTCTTT. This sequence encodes CSASTNPDLEAFF.

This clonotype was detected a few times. The CDR3 DNA reads as TGTGCCAGCAGCTCGGGACTAGCGGGGGGGCCTTTGGAGACCCAGTACTTC. It encodes CASSSGLAGGPLETQYF. The chain is built from TRBV7-2 and TRBJ2-5, with 16 bases matching TRBD2. After removal of 4 bases from V and 5 bases from J, the junction contained 7 bases not matched to a gene. The CDR3 contains 17 residues. Germline CDR1 SGHTA, CDR2 FQGNSA.

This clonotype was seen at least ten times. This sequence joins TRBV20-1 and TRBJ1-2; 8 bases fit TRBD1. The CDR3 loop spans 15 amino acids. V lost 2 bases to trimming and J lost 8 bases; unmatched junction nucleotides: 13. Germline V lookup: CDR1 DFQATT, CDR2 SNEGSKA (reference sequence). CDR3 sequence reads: CSARKTTGDQFGYTF. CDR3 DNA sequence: TGCAGTGCTAGAAAGACGACAGGGGACCAGTTCGGCTACACCTTC.

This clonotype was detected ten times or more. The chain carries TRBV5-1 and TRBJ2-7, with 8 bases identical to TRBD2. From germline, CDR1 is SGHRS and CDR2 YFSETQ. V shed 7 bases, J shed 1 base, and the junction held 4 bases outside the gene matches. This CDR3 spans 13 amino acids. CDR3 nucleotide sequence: TGCGCCAGCGCGGGGGGCATATCCTACGAGCAGTACTTC. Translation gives CASAGGISYEQYF.

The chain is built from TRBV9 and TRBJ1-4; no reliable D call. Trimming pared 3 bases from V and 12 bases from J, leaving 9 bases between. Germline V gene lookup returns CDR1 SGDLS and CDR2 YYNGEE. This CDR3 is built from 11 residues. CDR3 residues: CASSANGELFF. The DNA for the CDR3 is TGTGCCAGCAGCGCAAATGGGGAACTGTTTTTT.

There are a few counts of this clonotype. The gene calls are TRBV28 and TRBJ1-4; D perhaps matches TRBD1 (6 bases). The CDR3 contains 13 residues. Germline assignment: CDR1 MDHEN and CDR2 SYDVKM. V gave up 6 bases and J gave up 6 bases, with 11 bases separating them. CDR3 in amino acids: CASSTGLYEKLFF. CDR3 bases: TGTGCCAGCAGCACAGGGTTATATGAAAAACTGTTTTTT.

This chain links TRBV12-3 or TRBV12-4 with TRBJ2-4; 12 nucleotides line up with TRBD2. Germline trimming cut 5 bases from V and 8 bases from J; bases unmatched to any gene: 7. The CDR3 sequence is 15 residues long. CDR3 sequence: CASSRGLAGQDIQYF. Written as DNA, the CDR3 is TGTGCCAGCAGTCGAGGACTAGCGGGGCAGGACATTCAGTACTTC.

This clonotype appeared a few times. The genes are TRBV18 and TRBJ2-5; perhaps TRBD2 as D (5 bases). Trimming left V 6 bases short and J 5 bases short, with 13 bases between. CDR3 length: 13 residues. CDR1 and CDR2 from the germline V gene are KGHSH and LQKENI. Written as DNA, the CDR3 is TGTGCCAGCTCTCGAGCCCCGGGGGAGACCCAGTACTTC. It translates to CASSRAPGETQYF.

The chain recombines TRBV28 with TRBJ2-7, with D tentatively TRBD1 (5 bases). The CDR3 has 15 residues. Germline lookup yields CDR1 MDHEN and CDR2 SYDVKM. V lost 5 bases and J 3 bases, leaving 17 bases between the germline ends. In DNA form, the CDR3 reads TGTGCCAGCAGTCCGCCTTTTAGGGGTCGCTACGAGCAGTACTTC. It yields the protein CASSPPFRGRYEQYF.

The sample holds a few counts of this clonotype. The CDR3 spells CASSPGTTGGLAKNIQYF. In nucleotides, the CDR3 is TGTGCCAGCAGCCCAGGGACGACAGGGGGGTTAGCCAAAAACATTCAGTACTTC. The rearrangement joins TRBV11-1 to TRBJ2-4; 9 nucleotides agree with TRBD1. V lost 5 bases, J lost 0 bases, and 11 bases stayed unmatched. The length of the CDR3 is 18 residues. Germline CDR1 reads SGHAT; CDR2 reads FQDESV (reference sequence).

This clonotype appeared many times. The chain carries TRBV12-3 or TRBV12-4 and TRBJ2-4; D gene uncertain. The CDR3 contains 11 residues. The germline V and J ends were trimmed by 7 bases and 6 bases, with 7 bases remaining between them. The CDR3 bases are TGTGCCAGCATTAGGAGAAACATTCAGTACTTC. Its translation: CASIRRNIQYF.

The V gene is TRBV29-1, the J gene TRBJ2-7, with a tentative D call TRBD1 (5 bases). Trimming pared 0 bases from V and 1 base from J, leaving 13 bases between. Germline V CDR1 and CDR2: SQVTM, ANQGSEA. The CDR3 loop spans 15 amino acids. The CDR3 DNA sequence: TGCAGCGTTGAAGATCCCCAGGGTATATCCTACGAGCAGTACTTC. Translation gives CSVEDPQGISYEQYF.

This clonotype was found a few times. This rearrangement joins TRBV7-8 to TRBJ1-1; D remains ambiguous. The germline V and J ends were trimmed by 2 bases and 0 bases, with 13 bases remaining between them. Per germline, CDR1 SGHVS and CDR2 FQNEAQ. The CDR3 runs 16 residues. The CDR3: CASSLIGEPMNTEAFF. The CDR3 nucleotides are TGTGCCAGCAGCTTAATTGGGGAGCCAATGAACACTGAAGCTTTCTTT.

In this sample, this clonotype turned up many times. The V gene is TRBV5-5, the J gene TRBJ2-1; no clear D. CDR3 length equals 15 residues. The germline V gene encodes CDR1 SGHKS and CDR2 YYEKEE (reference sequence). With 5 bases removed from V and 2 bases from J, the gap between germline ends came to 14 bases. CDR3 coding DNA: TGTGCCAGCAGTGAAGCGACGGGCGCCTACAATGAGCAGTTCTTC. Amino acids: CASSEATGAYNEQFF.

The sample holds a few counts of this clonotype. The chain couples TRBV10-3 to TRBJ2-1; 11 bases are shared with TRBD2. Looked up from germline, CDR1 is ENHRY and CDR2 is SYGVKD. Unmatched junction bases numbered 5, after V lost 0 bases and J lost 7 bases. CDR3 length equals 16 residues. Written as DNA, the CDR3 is TGTGCCATCAGTGAGTCAGTGACTAGCGGGATAAATGAGCAGTTCTTC. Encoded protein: CAISESVTSGINEQFF.

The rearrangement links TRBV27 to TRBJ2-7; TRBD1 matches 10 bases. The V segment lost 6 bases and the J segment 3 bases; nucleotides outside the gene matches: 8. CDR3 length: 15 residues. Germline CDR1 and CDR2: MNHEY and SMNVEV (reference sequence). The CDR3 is CASRSLTGGDYEQYF. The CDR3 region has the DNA TGTGCCAGCAGATCCTTGACAGGGGGCGACTACGAGCAGTACTTC.

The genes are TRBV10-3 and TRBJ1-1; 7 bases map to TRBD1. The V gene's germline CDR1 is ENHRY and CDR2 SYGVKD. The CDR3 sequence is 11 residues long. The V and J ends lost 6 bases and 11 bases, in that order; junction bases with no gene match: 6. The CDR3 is CAISTGAGAFF. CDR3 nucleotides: TGTGCCATCAGCACAGGGGCTGGGGCTTTCTTT.

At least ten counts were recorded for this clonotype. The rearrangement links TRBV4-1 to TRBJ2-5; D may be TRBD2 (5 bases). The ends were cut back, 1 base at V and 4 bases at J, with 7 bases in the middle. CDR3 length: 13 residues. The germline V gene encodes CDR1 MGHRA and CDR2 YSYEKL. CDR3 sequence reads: CASSQGGSETQYF. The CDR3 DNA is TGCGCCAGCAGCCAAGGAGGGTCAGAGACCCAGTACTTC.

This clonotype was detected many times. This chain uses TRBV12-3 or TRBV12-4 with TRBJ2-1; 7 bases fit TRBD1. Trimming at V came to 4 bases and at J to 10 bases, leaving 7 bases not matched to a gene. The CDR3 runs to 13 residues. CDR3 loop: CASSYDRVDEQFF. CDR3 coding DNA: TGTGCCAGCAGTTACGACAGGGTTGACGAGCAGTTCTTC.

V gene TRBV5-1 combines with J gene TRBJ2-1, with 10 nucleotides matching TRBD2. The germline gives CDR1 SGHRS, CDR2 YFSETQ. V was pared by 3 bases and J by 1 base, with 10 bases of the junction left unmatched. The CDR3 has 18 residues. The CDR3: CASSSGRASGSSYNEQFF. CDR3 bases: TGCGCCAGCAGCTCTGGAAGGGCTAGCGGGAGTTCCTACAATGAGCAGTTCTTC.

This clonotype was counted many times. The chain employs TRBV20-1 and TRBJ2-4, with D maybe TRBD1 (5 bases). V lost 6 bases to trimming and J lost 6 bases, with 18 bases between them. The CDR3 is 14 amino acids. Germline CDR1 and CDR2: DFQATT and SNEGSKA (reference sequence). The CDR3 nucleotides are TGCAGTGCACCTAAGGAGCAGGGTCTAAACATTCAGTACTTC. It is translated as CSAPKEQGLNIQYF.

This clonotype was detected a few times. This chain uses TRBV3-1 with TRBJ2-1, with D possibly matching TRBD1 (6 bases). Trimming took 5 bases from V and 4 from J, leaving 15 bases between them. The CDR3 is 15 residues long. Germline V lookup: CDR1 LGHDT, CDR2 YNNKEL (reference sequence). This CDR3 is CASSRGAGQYNEQFF. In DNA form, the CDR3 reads TGTGCCAGCAGCAGAGGGGCAGGACAGTACAATGAGCAGTTCTTC.

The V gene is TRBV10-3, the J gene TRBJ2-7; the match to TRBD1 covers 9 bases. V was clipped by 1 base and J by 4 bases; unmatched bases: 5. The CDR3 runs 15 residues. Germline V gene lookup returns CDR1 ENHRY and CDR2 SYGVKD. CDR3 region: CAISEFGDREYEQYF. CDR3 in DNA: TGTGCCATCAGTGAGTTCGGGGACAGGGAATACGAGCAGTACTTC.

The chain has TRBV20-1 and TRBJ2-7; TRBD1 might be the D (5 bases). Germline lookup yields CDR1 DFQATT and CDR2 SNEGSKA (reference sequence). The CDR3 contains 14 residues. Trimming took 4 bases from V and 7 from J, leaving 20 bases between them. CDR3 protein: CSANKGALMGEQYF. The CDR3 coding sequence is TGCAGTGCTAATAAAGGGGCGCTTATGGGTGAGCAGTACTTC.

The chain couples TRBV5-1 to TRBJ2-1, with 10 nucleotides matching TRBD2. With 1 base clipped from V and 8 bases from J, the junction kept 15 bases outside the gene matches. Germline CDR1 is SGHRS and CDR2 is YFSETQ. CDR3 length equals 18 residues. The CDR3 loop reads CASSLMASGGLPPDEQFF. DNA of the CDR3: TGCGCCAGCAGCTTGATGGCTAGCGGGGGACTACCACCCGATGAGCAGTTCTTC.

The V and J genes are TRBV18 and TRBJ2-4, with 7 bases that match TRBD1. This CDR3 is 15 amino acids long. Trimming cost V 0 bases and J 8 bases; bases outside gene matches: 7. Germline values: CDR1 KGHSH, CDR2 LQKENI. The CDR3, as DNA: TGTGCCAGCTCACCACCATCACAGGGGAGAGACATTCAGTACTTC. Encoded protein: CASSPPSQGRDIQYF. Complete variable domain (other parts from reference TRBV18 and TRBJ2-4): NAGVMQNPRHLVRRRGQEARLRCSPMKGHSHVYWYRQLPEEGLKFMVYLQKENIIDESGMPKERFSAEFPKEGPSILRIQQVVRGDSAAYFCASSPPSQGRDIQYFGAGTRLSVL.

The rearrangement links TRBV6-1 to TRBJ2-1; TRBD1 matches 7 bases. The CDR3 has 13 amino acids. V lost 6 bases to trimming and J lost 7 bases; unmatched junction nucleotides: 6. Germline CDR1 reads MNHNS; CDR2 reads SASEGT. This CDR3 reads CASRNLQGNEQFF. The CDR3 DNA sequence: TGTGCCAGCAGAAACCTACAGGGGAATGAGCAGTTCTTC.

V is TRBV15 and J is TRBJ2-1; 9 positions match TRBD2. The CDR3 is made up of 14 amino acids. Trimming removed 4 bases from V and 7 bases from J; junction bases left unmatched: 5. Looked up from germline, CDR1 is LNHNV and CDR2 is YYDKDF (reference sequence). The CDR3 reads CATSTAGGINEQFF. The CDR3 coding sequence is TGTGCCACCAGCACCGCGGGAGGGATAAATGAGCAGTTCTTC.

The CDR3 DNA follows: TGCAGCTACTCCGGGCCCTCCTACAATGAGCAGTTCTTC. Amino acid sequence: CSYSGPSYNEQFF. The V and J genes are TRBV29-1 and TRBJ2-1; D gene ambiguous. V lost 8 bases and J 0 bases, leaving 11 bases between the germline ends. Germline CDR1 SQVTM, CDR2 ANQGSEA. CDR3 length equals 13 residues.

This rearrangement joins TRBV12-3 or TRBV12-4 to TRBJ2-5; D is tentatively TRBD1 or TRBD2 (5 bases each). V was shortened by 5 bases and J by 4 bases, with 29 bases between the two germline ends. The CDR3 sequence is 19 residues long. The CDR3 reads CASSGGWGPALKWRETQYF. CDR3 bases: TGTGCCAGCAGTGGGGGTTGGGGTCCCGCGCTTAAATGGCGAGAGACCCAGTACTTC.